This T cell receptor (beta chain) derives from a study of blood T cell repertoires in COVID-19. Study-level information: Samples came from the United States, Italy and Spain, spanning acute and convalescent COVID-19. T cells, B-cell-depleted T cells, or PBMCs provided the cDNA or gDNA that served as material.

The CDR3 has 15 amino acids. V lost 6 bases to trimming and J lost 5 bases; unmatched junction nucleotides: 7. Germline assignment: CDR1 MNHEY and CDR2 SMNVEV (reference sequence). The protocol was immunoSEQ multiplex PCR, while the TCRdb copy is restricted to in-frame clones and leaves out a portion. Of fewer than 300,000 clones listed, more than 70% are singletons. The chain joins TRBV27 to TRBJ2-3, with 11 bases fitting TRBD2. The sequence derives from a woman aged 18-30 years with acute or convalescent COVID-19. The specimen was peripheral blood. The CDR3 sequence: CASRIAGGPVDTQYF. In nucleotides, the CDR3 is TGTGCCAGCAGGATAGCGGGAGGGCCGGTAGATACGCAGTATTTT.